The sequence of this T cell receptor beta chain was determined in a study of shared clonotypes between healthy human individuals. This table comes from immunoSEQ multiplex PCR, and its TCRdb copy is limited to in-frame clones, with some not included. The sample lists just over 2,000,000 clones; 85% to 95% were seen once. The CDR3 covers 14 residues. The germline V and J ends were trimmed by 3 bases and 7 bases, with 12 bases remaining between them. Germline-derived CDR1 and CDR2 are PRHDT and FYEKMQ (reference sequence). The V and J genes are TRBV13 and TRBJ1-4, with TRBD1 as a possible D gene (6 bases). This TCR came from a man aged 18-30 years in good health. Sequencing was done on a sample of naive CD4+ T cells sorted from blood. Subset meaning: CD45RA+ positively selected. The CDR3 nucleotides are TGTGCCAGCAGCTTGTCCCAGGGGACTGAAAAACTGTTTTTT. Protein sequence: CASSLSQGTEKLFF.